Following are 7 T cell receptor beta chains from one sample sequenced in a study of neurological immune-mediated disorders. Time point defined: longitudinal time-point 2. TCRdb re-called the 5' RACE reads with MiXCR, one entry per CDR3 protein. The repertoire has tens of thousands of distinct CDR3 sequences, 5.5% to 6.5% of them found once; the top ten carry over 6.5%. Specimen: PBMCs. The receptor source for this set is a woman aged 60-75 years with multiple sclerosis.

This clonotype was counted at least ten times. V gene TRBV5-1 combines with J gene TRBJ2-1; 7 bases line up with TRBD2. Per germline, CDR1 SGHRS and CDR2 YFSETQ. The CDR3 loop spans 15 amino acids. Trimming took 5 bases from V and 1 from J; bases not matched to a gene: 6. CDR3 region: CASSRGDHSYNEQFF. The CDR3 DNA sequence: TGCGCCAGCAGTCGGGGGGACCATTCCTACAATGAGCAGTTCTTC. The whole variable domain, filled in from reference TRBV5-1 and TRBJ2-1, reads KAGVTQTPRYLIKTRGQQVTLSCSPISGHRSVSWYQQTPGQGLQFLFEYFSETQRNKGNFPGRFSGRQFSNSRSEMNVSTLELGDSALYLCASSRGDHSYNEQFFGPGTRLTVL.

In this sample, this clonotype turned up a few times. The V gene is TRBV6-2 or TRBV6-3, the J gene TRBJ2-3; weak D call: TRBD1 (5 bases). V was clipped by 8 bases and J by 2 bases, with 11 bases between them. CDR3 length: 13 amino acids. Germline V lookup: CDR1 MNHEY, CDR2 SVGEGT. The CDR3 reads CASYRQYTDTQYF. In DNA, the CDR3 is TGTGCCAGCTATCGACAGTACACAGATACGCAGTATTTT.

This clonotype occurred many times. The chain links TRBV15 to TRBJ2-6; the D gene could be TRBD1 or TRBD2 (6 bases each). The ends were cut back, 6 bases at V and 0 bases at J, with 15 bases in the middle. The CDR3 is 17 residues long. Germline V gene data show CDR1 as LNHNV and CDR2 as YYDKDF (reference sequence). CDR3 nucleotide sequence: TGTGCCACCAGAAAGGGGGGTGCAGGCTCTGGGGCCAACGTCCTGACTTTC. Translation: CATRKGGAGSGANVLTF.

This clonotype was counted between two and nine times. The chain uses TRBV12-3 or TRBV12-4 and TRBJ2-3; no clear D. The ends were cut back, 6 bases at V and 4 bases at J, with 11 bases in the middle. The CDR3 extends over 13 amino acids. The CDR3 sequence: CASRLPSADTQYF. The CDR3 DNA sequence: TGTGCCAGCAGACTACCGAGTGCAGATACGCAGTATTTT.

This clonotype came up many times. The DNA of the CDR3 is TGTGCCAGCAGTTTATCCAGGGACTATGGCTACACCTTC. Its translation is CASSLSRDYGYTF. The chain links TRBV28 to TRBJ1-2; tentatively, D is TRBD1 (5 bases). Trimming removed 1 base at V and 3 bases at J, with 6 bases between. The CDR3 is made up of 13 amino acids. CDR1 MDHEN and CDR2 SYDVKM come from the germline V gene.

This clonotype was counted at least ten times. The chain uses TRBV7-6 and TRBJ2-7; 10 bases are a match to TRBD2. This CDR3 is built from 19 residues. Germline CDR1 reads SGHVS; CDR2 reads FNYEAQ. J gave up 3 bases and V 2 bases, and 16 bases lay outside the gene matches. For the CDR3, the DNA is TGTGCCAGCAGCTTACAGGTTGTAGCGGGGGGACAACGGAGCTACGAGCAGTACTTC. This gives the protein CASSLQVVAGGQRSYEQYF. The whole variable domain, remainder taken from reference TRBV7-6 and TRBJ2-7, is GAGVSQSPRYKVTKRGQDVALRCDPISGHVSLYWYRQALGQGPEFLTYFNYEAQQDKSGLPNDRFSAERPEGSISTLTIQRTEQRDSAMYRCASSLQVVAGGQRSYEQYFGPGTRLTVT.

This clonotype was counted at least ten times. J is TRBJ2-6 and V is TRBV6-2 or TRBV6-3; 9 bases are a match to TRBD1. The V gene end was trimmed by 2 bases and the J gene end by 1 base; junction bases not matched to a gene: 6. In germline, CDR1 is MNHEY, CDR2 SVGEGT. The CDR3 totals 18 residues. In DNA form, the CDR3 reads TGTGCCAGCAGTTACGGGGACAGGGTTAGGTCTGGGGCCAACGTCCTGACTTTC. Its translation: CASSYGDRVRSGANVLTF.